Shown below are 5 T cell receptor beta chains from a single sample sequenced in a study of cytomegalovirus exposure and HLA in healthy donors. The assay was immunoSEQ multiplex PCR, and TCRdb's table has in-frame clones only and misses some. Of 200,000 to 250,000 clones detected, roughly 89% appear once; the ten largest clones hold roughly 2.5%. The sequencing sample was made of PBMCs. These receptors all come from a man younger than 35 in good health and CMV-seronegative.

This sequence joins TRBV4-3 and TRBJ2-1; no firm D call. The CDR3 is 12 amino acids. Germline V gene lookup returns CDR1 LGHNA and CDR2 YSLEER. Trimming removed 0 bases from V and 9 bases from J, with 6 bases in between. CDR3 sequence reads: CASSQDWAEQFF. CDR3 coding DNA: TGCGCCAGCAGCCAAGATTGGGCTGAGCAGTTCTTC.

The chain employs TRBV28 and TRBJ1-1; a weak D match, TRBD1 (6 bases). Germline CDR1 MDHEN, CDR2 SYDVKM. V was shortened by 2 bases and J by 4 bases, with 11 bases between the two germline ends. The CDR3 loop spans 14 amino acids. In DNA form, the CDR3 reads TGTGCCAGCAGTTTAACTACGGACAGCACTGAAGCTTTCTTT. Translated: CASSLTTDSTEAFF.

In the case of this clone: Compared with germline, one end of the junction differs, possibly owing to a read error. This chain links TRBV27 with TRBJ2-1; TRBD2 is a possible D gene (6 bases). The germline V gene encodes CDR1 MNHEY and CDR2 SMNVEV (reference sequence). The CDR3 is made up of 15 amino acids. CDR3 in amino acids: CASRSYRDSNNEQFF. CDR3 bases: TGTGCCAGCAGATCCTACCGGGACTCCAACAATGAGCAGTTCTTC.

This chain connects TRBV30 to TRBJ2-7, with D maybe TRBD2 (5 bases). V was trimmed by 1 base and J by 4 bases, leaving 14 bases between them. This CDR3 has 14 residues. Germline CDR1 reads GTSNPN; CDR2 reads SVGIG (reference sequence). The CDR3 region has the DNA TGTGCCTGGAGTGACGGGAATGGCCTTTACGAGCAGTACTTC. It translates to CAWSDGNGLYEQYF.

The rearrangement uses TRBV5-4 and TRBJ1-3, with TRBD1 matching 9 bases. The CDR3 loop spans 16 amino acids. The V gene end was trimmed by 3 bases and the J gene end by 1 base; junction bases not matched to a gene: 5. Germline CDR1 and CDR2: SGHNT and YYREEE (reference sequence). For the CDR3, the DNA is TGTGCCAGCAGCTCTGGACAGGGGTTATCTGGAAACACCATATATTTT. It translates to CASSSGQGLSGNTIYF.